This is a list of T cell receptor beta chains from one sample in a study of blood T cell repertoires in COVID-19. Measured with immunoSEQ multiplex PCR; TCRdb has only the in-frame clones, and not every one. The table includes over 200,000 clones, 80% to 95% detected once. The sample consisted of peripheral blood. The receptors derive from a man between 60 and 75 years old with COVID-19, enrolled during active disease. The CDR3 runs from the conserved cysteine through the conserved F or W. The D gene is left open where the match is weak. Part of the rows lack a size; the others show once, few, many or a class for expanded clones.

>TRBJ2-3|TRBV28|NA|NA
CASRLQSTDTQYF
TGTGCCAGCAGACTCCAAAGCACAGATACGCAGTATTTT
>TRBJ2-1|TRBV11-3|TRBD2|NA
CASSSGLADNEQFF
TGTGCCAGCAGCTCGGGACTAGCCGACAATGAGCAGTTCTTC
>TRBJ1-6|TRBV28|NA|few
CASTFPGTNNSPLHF
TGTGCCAGCACCTTCCCCGGGACAAATAATTCACCCCTCCACTTT
>TRBJ1-2|TRBV7-3|NA|NA
CASSLNSGYGYTF
TGTGCCAGCAGCTTAAATAGTGGCTATGGCTACACCTTC
>TRBJ1-2|TRBV6-5|NA|NA
CASSWGQGGDYGYTF
TGTGCCAGCAGTTGGGGGCAGGGAGGGGACTATGGCTACACCTTC
>TRBJ1-3|TRBV10-2|NA|once
CASSEPRFPKLSSGNTIYF
TGCGCCAGCAGTGAGCCTCGATTTCCCAAACTGTCCTCTGGAAACACCATATATTTT
>TRBJ1-6|TRBV19|NA|NA
CASSIGDSPLHF
TGTGCCAGTAGTATTGGAGATTCACCCCTCCACTTT
>TRBJ1-2|TRBV29-1|NA|NA
CSVEAPQGNFGGYTF
TGCAGCGTTGAAGCCCCACAGGGAAACTTCGGAGGCTACACCTTC
>TRBJ2-3|TRBV11-1|NA|few
CASSLLAYTRADTQYF
TGTGCCAGCAGCTTATTAGCTTACACTAGAGCAGATACGCAGTATTTT
>TRBJ2-5|TRBV3-1/TRBV3-2|TRBD1|NA
CASSQGTGAAETQYF
TGTGCCAGCAGCCAGGGGACAGGGGCGGCAGAGACCCAGTACTTC
>TRBJ1-3|TRBV3-1/TRBV3-2|NA|NA
CASSQLPGAGNTIYF
TGTGCCAGCAGCCAATTACCGGGGGCTGGAAACACCATATATTTT
>TRBJ2-2|TRBV9|NA|NA
CASSVVWNTGELFF
TGTGCCAGCAGCGTAGTATGGAACACCGGGGAGCTGTTTTTT
>TRBJ2-7|TRBV2|NA|NA
CASRSPGSTYEQYF
TGTGCCAGCAGGAGCCCAGGTTCGACCTACGAGCAGTACTTC
>TRBJ2-7|TRBV11-2|TRBD2|NA
CASSFGLAGGYEQYF
TGTGCCAGCAGCTTCGGCCTAGCGGGGGGTTACGAGCAGTACTTC
>TRBJ1-2|TRBV3-1/TRBV3-2|TRBD1|once
CASSRTVPGQGRGGYTF
TGTGCCAGCAGCCGCACCGTGCCGGGACAGGGAAGGGGGGGCTACACCTTC
>TRBJ1-6|TRBV5-1|NA|NA
CASSFGLGDNSPLHF
TGCGCCAGCAGCTTCGGACTAGGAGATAATTCACCCCTCCACTTT
>TRBJ1-4|TRBV28|TRBD1|NA
CASRRVGDRLNEKLFF
TGTGCCAGCAGAAGGGTGGGGGACAGACTTAATGAAAAACTGTTTTTT
>TRBJ2-5|TRBV4-1|TRBD2|NA
CASSQDSGLAGQETQYF
TGCGCCAGCAGCCAAGATTCGGGGCTAGCGGGGCAAGAGACCCAGTACTTC
>TRBJ1-2|TRBV5-4|NA|NA
CASSLVRGNYGYTF
TGTGCCAGCAGCTTGGTTAGGGGGAACTATGGCTACACCTTC
>TRBJ2-6|TRBV18|TRBD1|NA
CASSADRAGANVLTF
TGTGCCAGCTCAGCTGACAGGGCAGGGGCCAACGTCCTGACTTTC
>TRBJ1-2|TRBV19|TRBD1|NA
CASSTPVGQGNGYTF
TGTGCCAGTAGTACCCCCGTGGGACAGGGCAACGGCTACACCTTC
>TRBJ2-7|TRBV4-2|TRBD2|NA
CASSQETSGQEYF
TGTGCCAGCAGCCAAGAAACTAGCGGACAAGAGTACTTC
>TRBJ2-3|TRBV27|NA|NA
CASGYSPDTQYF
TGTGCCAGCGGCTACAGCCCAGATACGCAGTATTTT
>TRBJ1-1|TRBV18|TRBD1|NA
CASTRTGGNTEAFF
TGTGCCAGCACCCGGACAGGGGGTAACACTGAAGCTTTCTTT
>TRBJ1-6|TRBV5-6|NA|NA
CASSPVGVGSSYNSPLHF
TGTGCCAGCAGTCCGGTCGGAGTAGGGAGCTCCTATAATTCACCCCTCCACTTT
>TRBJ2-7|TRBV3-1/TRBV3-2|NA|NA
CASSQLGAQYF
TGTGCCAGCAGCCAATTGGGAGCGCAGTACTTC
>TRBJ1-2|TRBV28|TRBD1|NA
CASSIQGAGGYGYTF
TGTGCCAGCAGTATACAGGGGGCGGGCGGGTATGGCTACACCTTC
>TRBJ1-2|TRBV28|NA|NA
CASSFSPLRTGGYTF
TGTGCCAGCAGCTTTTCCCCTCTCAGGACGGGAGGCTACACCTTC
>TRBJ2-7|TRBV18|TRBD2|NA
CASSPRVAGEGEQYF
TGTGCCAGCTCACCACGGGTAGCGGGAGAGGGCGAGCAGTACTTC
>TRBJ1-1|TRBV19|NA|NA
CASRRSGNYNTEAFF
TGTGCCAGTAGGCGGTCAGGGAATTATAACACTGAAGCTTTCTTT
>TRBJ1-2|TRBV10-3|TRBD1|NA
CAIGQGANYGYTF
TGTGCCATCGGACAGGGAGCTAACTATGGCTACACCTTC
>TRBJ1-1|TRBV5-1|NA|NA
CASSQLRRGDAEAFF
TGCGCCAGCAGCCAATTACGGCGAGGAGACGCTGAAGCTTTCTTT
>TRBJ2-7|TRBV5-1|NA|NA
CASGRYEAEQYF
TGCGCCAGCGGAAGGTATGAGGCAGAGCAGTACTTC
>TRBJ1-2|TRBV28|TRBD1|once
CASSSLQGTYNYGYTF
TGTGCCAGCAGTTCCTTACAGGGGACGTATAACTATGGCTACACCTTC
>TRBJ2-2|TRBV19|NA|NA
CATRTPITGELFF
TGTGCCACCCGGACACCGATCACCGGGGAGCTGTTTTTT
>TRBJ2-7|TRBV30|TRBD2|NA
CAWSFHRTSGTVDEQYF
TGTGCCTGGAGTTTCCACCGGACTAGCGGGACTGTGGACGAGCAGTACTTC
>TRBJ2-2|TRBV3-1/TRBV3-2|TRBD2|NA
CASSQGLAGTTNTGELFF
TGTGCCAGCAGCCAAGGTCTAGCGGGGACCACGAACACCGGGGAGCTGTTTTTT
>TRBJ1-3|TRBV30|TRBD1|NA
CAWKPGQTGNTIYF
TGTGCCTGGAAACCGGGGCAGACAGGGAACACCATATATTTT
>TRBJ2-1|TRBV2|NA|once
CASSESLALYYNEQFF
TGTGCCAGCAGTGAATCTCTAGCGCTTTACTACAATGAGCAGTTCTTC
>TRBJ1-1|TRBV12-3/TRBV12-4|NA|few
CASSFYTTEAFF
TGTGCCAGCAGTTTCTATACCACTGAAGCTTTCTTT
>TRBJ1-4|TRBV7-8|NA|NA
CASSPAVRGATNEKLFF
TGTGCCAGCAGCCCGGCGGTTCGGGGGGCAACTAATGAAAAACTGTTTTTT
>TRBJ2-1|TRBV6-5|TRBD2|NA
CASSAGTSVDEQFF
TGTGCCAGCAGCGCCGGGACTAGCGTCGATGAGCAGTTCTTC
>TRBJ2-7|TRBV2|NA|NA
CASSADRATYEQYF
TGTGCCAGCAGTGCGGACAGAGCAACCTACGAGCAGTACTTC
>TRBJ1-2|TRBV3-1/TRBV3-2|NA|NA
CASSQDVAQGGYTF
TGTGCCAGCAGCCAAGATGTGGCCCAGGGTGGCTACACCTTC